This is a list of T cell receptor beta chains from one sample in a study of blood T cell repertoires in COVID-19. The method was immunoSEQ multiplex PCR; TCRdb's version includes in-frame clones alone and lacks a portion of them. The repertoire includes around 230,000 clones, 80% to 90% of them detected once, and about 9.4% sits in the top ten. Sequenced material: PBMCs or T cells enriched from blood (not recorded which). The receptors here all came from a man aged 18 to 29 with acute COVID-19. Each CDR3 is given with its conserved first and last residue. D genes are given only for firm matches. Size is stated for part of the rows, as once, few or many counts, or as a class when the clone is expanded.

>NA|TRBJ1-6|NA|TRBV6-1
TGTGCCAGCAGTGAAGCAGGGGATCGGTCACCCCTCCACTTT
CASSEAGDRSPLHF
>TRBD2|TRBJ2-1|once|TRBV5-1
TGCGCCAGCAGCTTGGGAGCGGGAGGGCCGAGTTTAAATGAGCAGTTCTTC
CASSLGAGGPSLNEQFF
>NA|TRBJ2-7|NA|TRBV10-2
TGCGCCAGTATCCAGGGTGTCGAGCAGTACTTC
CASIQGVEQYF
>TRBD1|TRBJ2-1|NA|TRBV4-1
TGCGCCAGCAGCCAGGCCGGGACAGGTTACAATGAGCAGTTCTTC
CASSQAGTGYNEQFF
>TRBD2|TRBJ2-7|once|TRBV7-8
TGTGCCAGCAGCTTAAGGGAAGGACTAGCTTTCTACGAGCAGTACTTC
CASSLREGLAFYEQYF
>NA|TRBJ1-3|NA|TRBV5-1
TGCGCCAGCAGCTTGTCAGGGTCAGGAAACACCATATATTTT
CASSLSGSGNTIYF
>NA|TRBJ1-2|NA|TRBV6-5
TGTGCCAGCAGTTACTCCGGGTATAGCGGGGATGGCTACACCTTC
CASSYSGYSGDGYTF
>NA|TRBJ1-4|NA|TRBV2
TGTGCCAGCCGGAGAAATGAAAAACTGTTTTTT
CASRRNEKLFF
>NA|TRBJ2-3|NA|TRBV7-6
TGTGCCAGCAGATGGACTAACACAGATACGCAGTATTTT
CASRWTNTDTQYF
>NA|TRBJ2-7|NA|TRBV10-1
TGCGCCAGCAGTGAAGGGGCCCCCTACGAGCAGTACTTC
CASSEGAPYEQYF
>TRBD2|TRBJ2-5|NA|TRBV29-1
TGCAGCGTCGCAAGACTAGCGGGGATCCAAGAGACCCAGTACTTC
CSVARLAGIQETQYF
>TRBD1|TRBJ2-3|NA|TRBV5-4
TGTGCCAGCAGCTACCGGACAGGGCCAGATACGCAGTATTTT
CASSYRTGPDTQYF
>NA|TRBJ2-1|NA|TRBV2
TGTGCCAGCAGTTTCCGGGGGAATGAGCAGTTCTTC
CASSFRGNEQFF
>NA|TRBJ1-1|NA|TRBV28
TGTGCCAGCGGGGACAACCGAGCTTTCTTT
CASGDNRAFF
>TRBD2|TRBJ2-3|NA|TRBV9
TGTGCCAACTCACCTAGCGGGACCACAGATACGCAGTATTTT
CANSPSGTTDTQYF
>TRBD1|TRBJ2-5|NA|TRBV5-6
TGTGCCAGCAGCATATGGGACAGGCGAGAGACCCAGTACTTC
CASSIWDRRETQYF
>NA|TRBJ2-3|NA|TRBV28
TGTGCCAGCGGAGTAGTGGGTAGCGTAAGCACAGATACGCAGTATTTT
CASGVVGSVSTDTQYF
>TRBD2|TRBJ2-1|few|TRBV2
TGTGCCAGCAGATGGACTAGCGGAGACGGGAATGAGCAGTTCTTC
CASRWTSGDGNEQFF
>NA|TRBJ2-1|NA|TRBV11-2
TGTGCCAGCACTACGACACGGGAAAGCGACAATGAGCAGTTCTTC
CASTTTRESDNEQFF
>TRBD1|TRBJ1-2|NA|TRBV28
TGTGCCATCCATAATGGACAGGGTTCAAGTGGCTACACCTTC
CAIHNGQGSSGYTF
>NA|TRBJ1-5|few|TRBV6-5
TGTGCCAGCAGCTCAGCGGGAGATCAGCCCCAGCATTTT
CASSSAGDQPQHF
>TRBD1|TRBJ2-3|NA|TRBV7-3
TGTGCCAGCAGCTACGGGACAGGGACACTCACAGATACGCAGTATTTT
CASSYGTGTLTDTQYF
>NA|TRBJ1-5|NA|TRBV6-1
TGTGCCACCACGGGGGGGGCAAGGGAGCCCCAGCATTTT
CATTGGAREPQHF
>NA|TRBJ1-1|NA|TRBV6-2/TRBV6-3
TGTGCCAGCAGTTACTCGAATGTTCAGGGTGAAGCTTTCTTT
CASSYSNVQGEAFF
>NA|TRBJ2-3|NA|TRBV6-5
TGTGCCGGATCGACAGGCCAAGGGACAGATACGCAGTATTTT
CAGSTGQGTDTQYF
>TRBD1|TRBJ2-1|NA|TRBV6-6
TGTGCCAGCAGGTCGGACAGGGGCAATGAGCAGTTCTTC
CASRSDRGNEQFF
>TRBD2|TRBJ2-3|NA|TRBV27
TGTGCCAGCAGAGGACAGCGGGAGGGCCCGGATACGCAGTATTTT
CASRGQREGPDTQYF
>TRBD2|TRBJ2-5|NA|TRBV6-2/TRBV6-3
TGTGCCAGCAGCCGAGCGGGAGAGGAGGAGACCCAGTACTTC
CASSRAGEEETQYF
>NA|TRBJ1-6|NA|TRBV24-1
TGTGCCACCAGTGACTCTAGCTCCTATAATTCACCCCTCCACTTT
CATSDSSSYNSPLHF
>NA|TRBJ2-3|NA|TRBV7-6
TGTGCCAGCAGCTTAGAGTTTAGCGGTTCTTTAGGAGATACGCAGTATTTT
CASSLEFSGSLGDTQYF
>TRBD1|TRBJ2-7|NA|TRBV3-1/TRBV3-2
TGTGCCAGCAGCCAATCTTCGGGGACAGGGGCATATTTTCCCCCCTACGAGCAGTACTTC
CASSQSSGTGAYFPPYEQYF
>TRBD1|TRBJ1-5|NA|TRBV6-2/TRBV6-3
TGTGCCAGCAGTTCCCCCCGGGACAGCGGGCAGCCCCAGCATTTT
CASSSPRDSGQPQHF
>TRBD1|TRBJ1-1|NA|TRBV5-1
TGCGCCAGCAGCTTGAGCGGGACAGGGGGCGTCAACACTGAAGCTTTCTTT
CASSLSGTGGVNTEAFF
>NA|TRBJ2-7|NA|TRBV11-2
TGTGCCAGCACCGCACAAGGGGTCAACTACGAGCAGTACTTC
CASTAQGVNYEQYF
>TRBD1|TRBJ1-1|NA|TRBV18
TGTGCCAGCTCACCACTTGACTCGGCAGGGGGTTACATGAACACTGAAGCTTTCTTT
CASSPLDSAGGYMNTEAFF
>TRBD1|TRBJ2-3|NA|TRBV9
TGTGCCAGCAGCACGTCCGGGACAGGGTACACAGATACGCAGTATTTT
CASSTSGTGYTDTQYF
>NA|TRBJ1-1|few|TRBV6-5
TGTGCCAGCAGTTACTCCCCGGGGGGGATGAACACTGAAGCTTTCTTT
CASSYSPGGMNTEAFF
>TRBD1|TRBJ1-5|NA|TRBV6-2/TRBV6-3
TGTGCCAGCAGTTACTCTTCGCAGGGGGACTTGTCCCAGCATTTT
CASSYSSQGDLSQHF
>NA|TRBJ2-1|NA|TRBV7-3
TGTGCCAGCAGCTTATCGGCGGGAAGCAATGAGCAGTTCTTC
CASSLSAGSNEQFF
>TRBD2|TRBJ2-5|NA|TRBV7-9
TGTGCCAGCAGCTCTACCGTAGCGGGAGTCTGGGAGACCCAGTACTTC
CASSSTVAGVWETQYF
>TRBD1|TRBJ2-2|NA|TRBV28
TGTGCCAGCAGGGATTCGGGACAGCGAAGCGGGGAGCTGTTTTTT
CASRDSGQRSGELFF
>TRBD1|TRBJ2-7|NA|TRBV12-3/TRBV12-4
TGTGCCAGCAGTCAGGGGGCGGGGGAGCAGTACTTC
CASSQGAGEQYF
>TRBD1|TRBJ1-2|NA|TRBV19
TGTGCCAGTAGCCCCCCGGACAGGGAGGGAGGCTACACCTTC
CASSPPDREGGYTF
>TRBD2|TRBJ2-7|NA|TRBV4-1
TGCGCCAGCAGCCAGCCCACCGGGGGGAGCTACGAGCAGTACTTC
CASSQPTGGSYEQYF
>TRBD2|TRBJ2-5|NA|TRBV7-9
TGTGCCAGCAGCTCTGAGCGGGAGGTAGGAGAGACCCAGTACTTC
CASSSEREVGETQYF
>NA|TRBJ1-2|once|TRBV15
TGTGCCACCAGCGTGACATGGGCTAACTATGGCTACACCTTC
CATSVTWANYGYTF
>TRBD2|TRBJ2-2|NA|TRBV28
TGTGCCAGCCAGGGACTAGCGGACACCGGGGAGCTGTTTTTT
CASQGLADTGELFF
>TRBD1|TRBJ1-2|NA|TRBV6-5
TGTGCCAGCAGCCGGGGACAGGGGGTTCTTGGCTACACCTTC
CASSRGQGVLGYTF
>TRBD1|TRBJ2-1|NA|TRBV18
TGTGCCAGCTCATCCACAGGGGGTGAGCAGTTCTTC
CASSSTGGEQFF